This T cell receptor beta chain appears in the sequencing data of a study of beta chain features in type 1 diabetes. General study findings and limits: Type 1 diabetes patients had TCRB CDR3s that were shorter (moderately but significantly so) in all four CD4+ subsets.

CD4+ naive, central memory, regulatory and stem cell-like memory cells were sorted via CD45RO/CCR7/CD25/CD127/CD95/CD27. Each sorted population was over 95% pure. What was sequenced were expressed TCRB transcripts, since all of the isolated RNA had been reverse transcribed. Clones were sequenced by immunoSEQ multiplex PCR, and TCRdb holds only the in-frame ones, with some missing. Of 630,000 or so clones listed, 11% to 15% are singletons. Points on this clone: Its antigen is still unknown.

Sequencing was performed on naive CD4+ T cells from blood. This receptor was obtained from a man aged 18 to 29 with type 1 diabetes.

The CDR3 loop reads CASSFARATYEQYF. The CDR3 DNA follows: TGTGCCAGCAGCTTTGCCAGGGCTACCTACGAGCAGTACTTC. V usage is TRBV7-2 and J usage is TRBJ2-7; D perhaps matches TRBD1 (5 bases). There are 14 residues in the CDR3. Per the germline V gene, CDR1 is SGHTA and CDR2 is FQGNSA. V gave up 3 bases and J gave up 2 bases, with 11 bases separating them. Together with reference TRBV7-2 and TRBJ2-7, the CDR3 gives the full variable domain: GAGVSQSPSNKVTEKGKDVELRCDPISGHTALYWYRQSLGQGLEFLIYFQGNSAPDKSGLPSDRFSAERTGGSVSTLTIQRTQQEDSAVYLCASSFARATYEQYFGPGTRLTVT.